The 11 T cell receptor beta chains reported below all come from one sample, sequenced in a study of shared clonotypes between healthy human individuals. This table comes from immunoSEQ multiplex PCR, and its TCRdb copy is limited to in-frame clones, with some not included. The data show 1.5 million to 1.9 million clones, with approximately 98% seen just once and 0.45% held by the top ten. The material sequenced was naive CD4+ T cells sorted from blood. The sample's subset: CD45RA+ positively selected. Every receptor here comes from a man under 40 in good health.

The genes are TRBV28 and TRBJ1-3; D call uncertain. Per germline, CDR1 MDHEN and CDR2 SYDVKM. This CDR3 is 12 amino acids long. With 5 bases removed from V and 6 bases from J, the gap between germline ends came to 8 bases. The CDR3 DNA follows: TGTGCCAGCAGTCGATCCGAAAACACCATATATTTT. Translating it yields CASSRSENTIYF.

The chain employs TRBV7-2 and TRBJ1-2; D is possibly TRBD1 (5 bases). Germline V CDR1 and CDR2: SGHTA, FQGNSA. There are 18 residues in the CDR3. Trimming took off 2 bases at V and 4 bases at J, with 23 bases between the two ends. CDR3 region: CASSLRPGGRAGGYGYTF. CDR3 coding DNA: TGTGCCAGCAGCTTACGTCCGGGTGGCAGGGCGGGAGGCTATGGCTACACCTTC.

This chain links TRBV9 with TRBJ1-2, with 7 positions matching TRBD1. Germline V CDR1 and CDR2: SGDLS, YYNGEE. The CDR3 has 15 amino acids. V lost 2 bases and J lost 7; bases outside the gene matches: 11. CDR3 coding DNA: TGTGCCAGCAGCGTCGATCTAGGGGGCTTGGGTGGCTACACCTTC. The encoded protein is CASSVDLGGLGGYTF.

Here the CDR3 DNA reads TGTGCCAGCAGCGTACTAGCGGGAGTGGCAGAGACCCAGTACTTC. Translating gives CASSVLAGVAETQYF. The chain employs TRBV9 and TRBJ2-5, with 10 bases fitting TRBD2. Germline assignment: CDR1 SGDLS and CDR2 YYNGEE. The CDR3 runs to 15 residues. Trimming cost V 1 base and J 4 bases; bases outside gene matches: 4.

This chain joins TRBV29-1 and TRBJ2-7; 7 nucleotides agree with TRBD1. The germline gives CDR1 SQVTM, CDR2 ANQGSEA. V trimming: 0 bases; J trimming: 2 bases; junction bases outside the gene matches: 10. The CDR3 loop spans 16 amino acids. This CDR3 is CSVEDSLTGSAYEQYF. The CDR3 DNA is TGCAGCGTTGAAGATTCCTTGACAGGGTCCGCCTACGAGCAGTACTTC.

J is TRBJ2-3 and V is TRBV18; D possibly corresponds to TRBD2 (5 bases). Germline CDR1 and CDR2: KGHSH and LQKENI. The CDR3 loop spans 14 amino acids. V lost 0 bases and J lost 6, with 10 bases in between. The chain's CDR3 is CASSPPGGGDTQYF. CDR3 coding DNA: TGTGCCAGCTCACCACCTGGAGGAGGTGATACGCAGTATTTT.

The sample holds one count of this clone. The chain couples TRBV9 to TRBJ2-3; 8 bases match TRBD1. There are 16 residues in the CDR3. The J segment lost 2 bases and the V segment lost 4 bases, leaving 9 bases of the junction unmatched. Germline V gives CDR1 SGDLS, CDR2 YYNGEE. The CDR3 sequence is CASSSRQGATTDTQYF. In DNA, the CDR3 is TGTGCCAGCAGCTCTAGGCAGGGGGCCACCACAGATACGCAGTATTTT.

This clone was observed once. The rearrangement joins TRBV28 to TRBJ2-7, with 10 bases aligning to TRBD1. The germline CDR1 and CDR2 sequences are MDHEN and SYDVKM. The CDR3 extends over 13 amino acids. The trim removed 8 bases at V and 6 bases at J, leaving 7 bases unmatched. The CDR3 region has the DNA TGTGCCAGCTTCGGACAGGGGGTAAGCGAGCAGTACTTC. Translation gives CASFGQGVSEQYF. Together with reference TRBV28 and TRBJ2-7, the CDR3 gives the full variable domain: DVKVTQSSRYLVKRTGEKVFLECVQDMDHENMFWYRQDPGLGLRLIYFSYDVKMKEKGDIPEGYSVSREKKERFSLILESASTNQTSMYLCASFGQGVSEQYFGPGTRLTVT.

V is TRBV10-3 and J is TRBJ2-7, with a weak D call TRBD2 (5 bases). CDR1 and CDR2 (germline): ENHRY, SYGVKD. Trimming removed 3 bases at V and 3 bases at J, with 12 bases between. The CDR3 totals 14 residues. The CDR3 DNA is TGTGCCATCAGTGAATCGGCCGGGATCTACGAGCAGTACTTC. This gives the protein CAISESAGIYEQYF.

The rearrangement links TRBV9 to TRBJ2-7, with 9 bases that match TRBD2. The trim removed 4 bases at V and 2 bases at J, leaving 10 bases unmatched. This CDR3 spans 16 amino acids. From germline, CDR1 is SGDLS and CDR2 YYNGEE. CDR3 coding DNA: TGTGCCAGCAGCCCCCGTAGTGGGACTAGCACCTACGAGCAGTACTTC. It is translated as CASSPRSGTSTYEQYF. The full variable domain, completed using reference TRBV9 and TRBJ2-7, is DSGVTQTPKHLITATGQRVTLRCSPRSGDLSVYWYQQSLDQGLQFLIQYYNGEERAKGNILERFSAQQFPDLHSELNLSSLELGDSALYFCASSPRSGTSTYEQYFGPGTRLTVT.

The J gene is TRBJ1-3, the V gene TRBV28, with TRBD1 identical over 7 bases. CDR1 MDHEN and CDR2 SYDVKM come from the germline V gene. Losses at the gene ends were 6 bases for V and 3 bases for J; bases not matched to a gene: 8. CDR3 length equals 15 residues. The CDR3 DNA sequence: TGTGCCAGCAGCCTACAGGGGCAGTATGGAAACACCATATATTTT. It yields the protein CASSLQGQYGNTIYF. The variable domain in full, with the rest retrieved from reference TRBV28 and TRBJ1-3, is DVKVTQSSRYLVKRTGEKVFLECVQDMDHENMFWYRQDPGLGLRLIYFSYDVKMKEKGDIPEGYSVSREKKERFSLILESASTNQTSMYLCASSLQGQYGNTIYFGEGSWLTVV.